The count of the clone carrying this T cell receptor beta chain is one. The antigen remains unidentified. Patients were ruled out by autoimmune disease history or systemic immunosuppression. Profiled with immunoSEQ multiplex PCR; TCRdb holds only in-frame clones, not every one. Of approximately 76,000 clones listed, about 82% are singletons. The data were taken from a study of OX40 agonist ivuxolimab in advanced cancers. For the study at large: Patients received intravenous ivuxolimab every 2 weeks at 0.01 to 10 mg/kg. Participants, 82.7% male, averaged around 64 years of age, ranging from roughly 23 to 90.

The germline V gene has CDR1 SGHTA and CDR2 FQGNSA. V was trimmed by 6 bases and J by 4 bases, leaving 15 bases between them. The CDR3 sequence is 14 residues long. General study results and limits: Expanded peripheral T cell antigen specificity was not determined.

This specimen was CD4+ or CD8+ T cells sorted from blood, taken in a trial of the OX40 agonist ivuxolimab. V and J are TRBV7-2 and TRBJ1-1; the D gene is possibly TRBD1 (5 bases). This receptor was obtained from an adult with an advanced solid tumor such as melanoma, head and neck, liver or kidney cancer. Here the CDR3 DNA reads TGTGCCAGCAGATTGGGAGGGACGGCCACTGAAGCTTTCTTT. Translation: CASRLGGTATEAFF.